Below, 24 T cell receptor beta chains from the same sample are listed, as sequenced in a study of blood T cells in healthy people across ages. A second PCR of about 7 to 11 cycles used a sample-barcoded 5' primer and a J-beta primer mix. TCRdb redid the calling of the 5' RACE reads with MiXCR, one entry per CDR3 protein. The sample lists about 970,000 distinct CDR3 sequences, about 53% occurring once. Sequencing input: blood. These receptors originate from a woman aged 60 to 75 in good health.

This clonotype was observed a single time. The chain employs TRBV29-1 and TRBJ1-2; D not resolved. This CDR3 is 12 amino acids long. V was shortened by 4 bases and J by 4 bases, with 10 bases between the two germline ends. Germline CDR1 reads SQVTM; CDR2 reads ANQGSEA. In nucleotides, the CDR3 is TGCAGCGTTGTATCCGGCCTCTATGGCTACACCTTC. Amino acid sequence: CSVVSGLYGYTF.

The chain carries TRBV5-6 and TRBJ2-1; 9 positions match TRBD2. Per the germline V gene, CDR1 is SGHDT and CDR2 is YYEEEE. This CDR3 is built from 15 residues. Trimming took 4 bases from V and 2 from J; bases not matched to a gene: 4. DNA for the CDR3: TGTGCCAGCAGCGGGGGACTAGCTACCTACAATGAGCAGTTCTTC. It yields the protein CASSGGLATYNEQFF.

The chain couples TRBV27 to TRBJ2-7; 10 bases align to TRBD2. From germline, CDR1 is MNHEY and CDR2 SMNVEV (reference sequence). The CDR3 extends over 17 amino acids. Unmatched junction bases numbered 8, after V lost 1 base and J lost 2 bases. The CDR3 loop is CASSLFTTSGEPYEQYF. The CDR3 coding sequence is TGTGCCAGCAGTTTATTCACCACTAGCGGGGAACCCTACGAGCAGTACTTC.

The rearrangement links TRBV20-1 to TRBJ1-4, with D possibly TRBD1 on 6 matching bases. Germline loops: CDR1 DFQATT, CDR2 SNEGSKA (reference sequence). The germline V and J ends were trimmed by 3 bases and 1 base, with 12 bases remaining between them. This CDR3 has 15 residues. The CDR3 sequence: CSASGGPVTNEKLFF. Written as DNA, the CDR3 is TGCAGTGCTAGTGGGGGCCCGGTAACTAATGAAAAACTGTTTTTT.

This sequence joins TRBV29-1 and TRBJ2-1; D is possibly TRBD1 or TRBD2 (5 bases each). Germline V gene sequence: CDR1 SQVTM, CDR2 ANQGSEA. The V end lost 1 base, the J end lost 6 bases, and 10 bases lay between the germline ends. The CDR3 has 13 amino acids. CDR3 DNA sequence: TGCAGCGTTGAAGGGGGGATCGGCAATGAGCAGTTCTTC. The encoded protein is CSVEGGIGNEQFF.

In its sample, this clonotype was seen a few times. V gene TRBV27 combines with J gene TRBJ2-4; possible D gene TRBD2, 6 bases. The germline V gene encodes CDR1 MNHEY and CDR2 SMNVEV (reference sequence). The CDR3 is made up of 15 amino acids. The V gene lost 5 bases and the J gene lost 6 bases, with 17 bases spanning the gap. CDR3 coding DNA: TGTGCCAGCAGTCGAATCGGGGGAGTTGGAAACATTCAGTACTTC. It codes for CASSRIGGVGNIQYF.

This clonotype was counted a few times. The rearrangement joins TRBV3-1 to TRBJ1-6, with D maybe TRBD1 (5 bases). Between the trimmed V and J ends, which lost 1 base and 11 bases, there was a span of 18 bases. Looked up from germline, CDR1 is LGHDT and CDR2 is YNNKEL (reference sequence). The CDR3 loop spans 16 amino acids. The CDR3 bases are TGTGCCAGCAGCCAAGGAAAGGGACCTTTGAGGCCACCCCTCCACTTT. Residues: CASSQGKGPLRPPLHF.

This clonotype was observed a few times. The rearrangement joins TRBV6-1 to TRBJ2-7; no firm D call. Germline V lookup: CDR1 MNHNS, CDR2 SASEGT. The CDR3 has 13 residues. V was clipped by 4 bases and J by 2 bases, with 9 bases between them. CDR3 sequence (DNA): TGTGCCAGCAGTGTCGACATCACCTACGAGCAGTACTTC. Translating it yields CASSVDITYEQYF.

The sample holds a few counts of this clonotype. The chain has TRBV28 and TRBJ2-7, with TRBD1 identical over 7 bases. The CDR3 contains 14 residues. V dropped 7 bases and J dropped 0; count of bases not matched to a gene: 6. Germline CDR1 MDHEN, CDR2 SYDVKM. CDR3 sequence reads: CASTPGQASYEQYF. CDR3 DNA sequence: TGTGCCAGCACCCCAGGACAGGCCTCCTACGAGCAGTACTTC.

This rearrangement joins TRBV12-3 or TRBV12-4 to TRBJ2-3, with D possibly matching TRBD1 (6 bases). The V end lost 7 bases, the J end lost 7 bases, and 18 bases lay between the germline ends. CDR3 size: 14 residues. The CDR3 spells CASTLGGVGNTQYF. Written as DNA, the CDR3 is TGTGCCAGCACCCTTGGGGGCGTGGGGAATACGCAGTATTTT.

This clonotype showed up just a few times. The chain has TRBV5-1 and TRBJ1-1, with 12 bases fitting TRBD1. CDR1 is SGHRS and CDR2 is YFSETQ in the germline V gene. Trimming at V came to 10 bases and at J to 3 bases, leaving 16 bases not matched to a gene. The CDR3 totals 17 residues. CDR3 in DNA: TGCGCCTCGTTTCCCGGGACAGGGGGCCCGGAGGACACTGAAGCTTTCTTT. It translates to CASFPGTGGPEDTEAFF.

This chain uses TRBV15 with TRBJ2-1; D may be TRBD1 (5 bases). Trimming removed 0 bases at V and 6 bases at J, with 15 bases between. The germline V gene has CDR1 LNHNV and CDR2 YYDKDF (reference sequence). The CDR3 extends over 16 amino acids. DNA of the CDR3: TGTGCCACCAGCAGAGATCTCGCAGGGTCGGGCAATGAGCAGTTCTTC. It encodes CATSRDLAGSGNEQFF.

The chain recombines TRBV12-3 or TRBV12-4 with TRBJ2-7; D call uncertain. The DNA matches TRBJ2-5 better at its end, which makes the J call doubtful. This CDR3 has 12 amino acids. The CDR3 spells CASSGSSETQYF. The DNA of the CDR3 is TGTGCCAGCAGTGGTAGTTCAGAGACCCAGTACTTC.

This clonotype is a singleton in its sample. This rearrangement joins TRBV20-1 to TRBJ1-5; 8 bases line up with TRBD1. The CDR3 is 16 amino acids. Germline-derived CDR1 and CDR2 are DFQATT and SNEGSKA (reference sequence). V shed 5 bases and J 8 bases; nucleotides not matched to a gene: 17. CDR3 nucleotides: TGCAGTGCTGGCCGGCAGACAGGACAGGGCTATAAGCCCCAGCATTTT. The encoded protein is CSAGRQTGQGYKPQHF.

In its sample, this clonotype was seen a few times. Written as DNA, the CDR3 is TGTGCCAGCGGGACCTCTTTAGTTGACAGGGGTCTATCCTACGAGCAGTACTTC. Encoded protein: CASGTSLVDRGLSYEQYF. The V gene is TRBV27, the J gene TRBJ2-7; 8 nucleotides align to TRBD1. This CDR3 is built from 18 residues. Germline values: CDR1 MNHEY, CDR2 SMNVEV (reference sequence). With 8 bases clipped from V and 1 base from J, the junction kept 19 bases outside the gene matches.

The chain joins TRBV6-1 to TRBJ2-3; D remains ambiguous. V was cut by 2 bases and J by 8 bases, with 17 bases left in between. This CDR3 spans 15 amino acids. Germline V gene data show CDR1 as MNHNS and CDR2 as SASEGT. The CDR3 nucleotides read TGTGCCAGCAGTGAACCCGGCCTTTCGTCCGTTACGCAGTATTTT. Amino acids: CASSEPGLSSVTQYF.

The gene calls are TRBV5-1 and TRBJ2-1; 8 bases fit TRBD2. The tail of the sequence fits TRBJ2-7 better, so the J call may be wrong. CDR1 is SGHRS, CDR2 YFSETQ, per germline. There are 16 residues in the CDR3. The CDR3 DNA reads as TGCGCCAGCAGCTTGAACAGCGGGAGCTCAGTCTACGAGCAGTACTTC. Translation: CASSLNSGSSVYEQYF.

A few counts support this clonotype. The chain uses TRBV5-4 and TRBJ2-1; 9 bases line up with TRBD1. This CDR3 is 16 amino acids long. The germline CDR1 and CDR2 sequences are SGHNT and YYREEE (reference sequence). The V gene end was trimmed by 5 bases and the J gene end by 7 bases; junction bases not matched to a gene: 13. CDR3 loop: CASSRELGTGSNEQFF. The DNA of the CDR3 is TGTGCCAGCAGTCGCGAACTCGGGACAGGGAGTAATGAGCAGTTCTTC.

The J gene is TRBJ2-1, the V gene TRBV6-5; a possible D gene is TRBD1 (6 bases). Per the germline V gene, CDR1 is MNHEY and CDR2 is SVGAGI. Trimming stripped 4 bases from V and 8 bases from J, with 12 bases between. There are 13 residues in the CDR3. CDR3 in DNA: TGTGCCAGCAGTTCTCTACAGGGTTATGAGCAGTTCTTC. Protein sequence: CASSSLQGYEQFF.

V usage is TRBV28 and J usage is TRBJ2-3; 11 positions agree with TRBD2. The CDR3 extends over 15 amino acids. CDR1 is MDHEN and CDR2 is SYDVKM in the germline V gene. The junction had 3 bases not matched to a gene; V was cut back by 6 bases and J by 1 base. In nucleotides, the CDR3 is TGTGCCAGCAGACAGGGACTAGCGGGCACAGATACGCAGTATTTT. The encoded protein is CASRQGLAGTDTQYF.

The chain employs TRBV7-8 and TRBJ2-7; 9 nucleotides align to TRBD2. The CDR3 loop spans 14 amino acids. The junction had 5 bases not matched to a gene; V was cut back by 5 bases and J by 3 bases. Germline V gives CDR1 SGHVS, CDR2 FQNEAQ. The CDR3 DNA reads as TGTGCCAGCAGCCTTGGGACTAGCCACTACGAGCAGTACTTC. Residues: CASSLGTSHYEQYF.

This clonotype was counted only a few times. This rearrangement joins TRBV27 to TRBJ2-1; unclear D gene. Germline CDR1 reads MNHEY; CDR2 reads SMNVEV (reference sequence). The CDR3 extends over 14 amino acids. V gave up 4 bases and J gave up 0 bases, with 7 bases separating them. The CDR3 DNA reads TGTGCCAGCAGTTCTGGAGTCTCCTACAATGAGCAGTTCTTC. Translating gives CASSSGVSYNEQFF.

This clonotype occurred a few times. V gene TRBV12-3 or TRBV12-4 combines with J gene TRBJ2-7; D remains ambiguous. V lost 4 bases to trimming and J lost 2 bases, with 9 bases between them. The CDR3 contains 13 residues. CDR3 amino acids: CASSSFRAYEQYF. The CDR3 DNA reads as TGTGCCAGCAGTTCCTTTAGGGCCTACGAGCAGTACTTC.

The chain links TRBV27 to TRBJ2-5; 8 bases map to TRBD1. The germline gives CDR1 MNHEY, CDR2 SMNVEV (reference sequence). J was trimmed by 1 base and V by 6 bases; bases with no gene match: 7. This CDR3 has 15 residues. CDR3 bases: TGTGCCAGCAGGCTCAGGGGGCTAATCCAAGAGACCCAGTACTTC. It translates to CASRLRGLIQETQYF.